This T cell receptor beta chain originates from a study of blood T cells in healthy people across ages. Study results and limitations: TCR beta diversity per million T cells fell roughly linearly with age.

This CDR3 is 15 amino acids long. V dropped 1 base and J dropped 4; count of bases not matched to a gene: 6. Germline V gene data show CDR1 as SGHVS and CDR2 as FQNEAQ. Sample-barcoded 5' priming and a J-beta primer mix drove a second PCR of about 7 to 12 cycles. TCRdb reprocessed the 5' RACE reads via MiXCR and lists one record per CDR3 protein. The data show roughly 1.6 million distinct CDR3 sequences, 30% to 35% seen once. Note on this clonotype: Its target is not known.

This clonotype originated in a woman aged 30 to 39 in good health. Sequencing was carried out using blood. The chain links TRBV7-8 to TRBJ2-7; 8 nucleotides align to TRBD2. CDR3 DNA: TGTGCCAGCAGCTTAGTAACAGCGGGAGAATACGAGCAGTACTTC. Amino acid sequence: CASSLVTAGEYEQYF. The full variable domain, in which reference TRBV7-8 and TRBJ2-7 provide the parts outside the CDR3, is GAGVSQSPRYKVAKRGQDVALRCDPISGHVSLFWYQQALGQGPEFLTYFQNEAQLDKSGLPSDRFFAERPEGSVSTLKIQRTQQEDSAVYLCASSLVTAGEYEQYFGPGTRLTVT.